The clone carrying this TCR beta chain was seen only a few times. The sample belongs to a study of cytomegalovirus exposure and HLA in healthy donors. PCR amplification relied on 60 Vbeta primers (plus 13 Jbeta primers). Produced via immunoSEQ multiplex PCR; TCRdb's table is partial and in-frame only. The sample lists about 130,000 clones, 70% to 90% occurring once. The CDR3 has 15 amino acids. The germline gives CDR1 MNHNS, CDR2 SASEGT. The V and J ends lost 6 bases and 0 bases, in that order; junction bases with no gene match: 1. The V gene is TRBV6-1, the J gene TRBJ2-3; 12 nucleotides match TRBD2. The source material was PBMCs. The source of this sequence is a woman in her thirties or forties in good health and CMV-seropositive. CDR3 bases: TGTGCCAGCAGGGGACTAGCGGGCAGCACAGATACGCAGTATTTT. Protein sequence: CASRGLAGSTDTQYF.